This TCR beta chain emerged from a study of T cell responses to AZD1222 COVID-19 vaccine. Regarding the study as a whole: Most donors were white British and more were female, and clonal diversity was possibly underestimated. Across spike, vaccine-associated CD4 TCRs were found, dominant at 160-218 and 743-854. Baseline seropositives among AZD1222 recipients totaled only five to seven. Among spike-specific TCRs, nearly half reportedly target unmutated variant regions.

Germline-derived CDR1 and CDR2 are SGDLS and YYNGEE. CDR3 length equals 14 residues. Between the trimmed V and J ends, which lost 0 bases and 2 bases, there was a span of 9 bases. This table comes from immunoSEQ multiplex PCR, and its TCRdb copy is limited to in-frame clones, with some not included. The data hold under 150,000 clones, with roughly 87% observed a single time. As for this clone: Its antigen remains unidentified.

The source material was peripheral blood, sampled on day 0 of AZD1222 vaccination. The V gene is TRBV9, the J gene TRBJ2-7; D call uncertain. The receptor's source is an adult in good health. The CDR3 DNA reads as TGTGCCAGCAGCGTAGAGAACAGACCCTACGAGCAGTACTTC. The encoded protein is CASSVENRPYEQYF.